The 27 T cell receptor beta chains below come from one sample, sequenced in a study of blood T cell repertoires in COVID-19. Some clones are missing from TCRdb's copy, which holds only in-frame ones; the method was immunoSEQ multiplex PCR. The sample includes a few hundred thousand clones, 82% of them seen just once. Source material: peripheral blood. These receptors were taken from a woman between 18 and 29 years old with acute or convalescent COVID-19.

The CDR3 DNA reads TGTGCCACCAGCAGAGGTCCCAGCGGGACCGAAGAGACCATTCAGTACTTC. Translating it yields CATSRGPSGTEETIQYF. V and J are TRBV15 and TRBJ2-4; 7 bases are a match to TRBD2. CDR3 length: 17 amino acids. The J segment lost 9 bases and the V segment lost 1 base, leaving 15 bases of the junction unmatched. Germline CDR1 reads LNHNV; CDR2 reads YYDKDF (reference sequence).

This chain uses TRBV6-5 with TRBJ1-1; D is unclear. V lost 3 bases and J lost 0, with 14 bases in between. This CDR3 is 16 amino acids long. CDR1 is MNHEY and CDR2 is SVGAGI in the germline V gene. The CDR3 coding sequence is TGTGCCAGCAGTTATTACGCCACACACCTGAACACTGAAGCTTTCTTT. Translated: CASSYYATHLNTEAFF.

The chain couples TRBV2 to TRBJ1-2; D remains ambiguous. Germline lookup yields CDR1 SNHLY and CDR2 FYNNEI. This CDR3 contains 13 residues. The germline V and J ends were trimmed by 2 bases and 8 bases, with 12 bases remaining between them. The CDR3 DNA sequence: TGTGCCAGCAGTGAAATGGGCCAGAGAGGCTACACCTTC. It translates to CASSEMGQRGYTF.

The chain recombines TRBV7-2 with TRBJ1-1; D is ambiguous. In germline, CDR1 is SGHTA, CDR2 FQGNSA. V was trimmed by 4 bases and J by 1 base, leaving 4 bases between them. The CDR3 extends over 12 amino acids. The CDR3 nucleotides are TGTGCCAGCAGCTCCCAGAACACTGAAGCTTTCTTT. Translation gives CASSSQNTEAFF.

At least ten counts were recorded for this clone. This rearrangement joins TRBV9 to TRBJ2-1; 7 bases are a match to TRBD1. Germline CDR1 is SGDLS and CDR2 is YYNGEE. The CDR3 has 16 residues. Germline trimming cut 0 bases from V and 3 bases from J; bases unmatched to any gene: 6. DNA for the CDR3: TGTGCCAGCAGCGTAGATGCGACAGGGTTCTACAATGAGCAGTTCTTC. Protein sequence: CASSVDATGFYNEQFF.

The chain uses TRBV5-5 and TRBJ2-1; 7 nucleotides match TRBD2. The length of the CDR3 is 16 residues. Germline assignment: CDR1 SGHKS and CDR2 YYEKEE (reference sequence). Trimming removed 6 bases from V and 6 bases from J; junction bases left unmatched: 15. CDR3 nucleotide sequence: TGTGCCAGCAACCTGGCGGCGGGAGCGGGCCCCAATGAGCAGTTCTTC. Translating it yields CASNLAAGAGPNEQFF.

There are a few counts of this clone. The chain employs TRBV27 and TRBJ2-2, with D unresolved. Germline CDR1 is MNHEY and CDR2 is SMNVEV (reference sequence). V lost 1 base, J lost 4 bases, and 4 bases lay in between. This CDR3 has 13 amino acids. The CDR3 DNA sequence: TGTGCCAGCAGTTTATGGAGCACCGGGGAGCTGTTTTTT. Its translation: CASSLWSTGELFF.

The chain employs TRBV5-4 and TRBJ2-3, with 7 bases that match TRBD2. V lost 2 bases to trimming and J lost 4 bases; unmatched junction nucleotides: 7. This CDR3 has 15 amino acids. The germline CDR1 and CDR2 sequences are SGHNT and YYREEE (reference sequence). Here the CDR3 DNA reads TGTGCCAGCAGCTTTAGGGAGGGTGTCGCAGATACGCAGTATTTT. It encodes CASSFREGVADTQYF.

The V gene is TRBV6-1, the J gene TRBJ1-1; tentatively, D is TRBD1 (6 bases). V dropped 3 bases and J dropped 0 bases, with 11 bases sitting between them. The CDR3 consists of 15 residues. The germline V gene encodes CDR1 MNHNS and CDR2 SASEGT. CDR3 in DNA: TGTGCCAGCAGTGACCCGGGACACATGAACACTGAAGCTTTCTTT. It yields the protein CASSDPGHMNTEAFF.

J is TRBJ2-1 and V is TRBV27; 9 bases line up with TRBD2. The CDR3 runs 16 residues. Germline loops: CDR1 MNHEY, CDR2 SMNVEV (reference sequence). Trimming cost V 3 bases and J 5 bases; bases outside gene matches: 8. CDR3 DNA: TGTGCCAGCAGTTTCTCGGCGGGAGGGGTAAACAATGAGCAGTTCTTC. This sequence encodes CASSFSAGGVNNEQFF.

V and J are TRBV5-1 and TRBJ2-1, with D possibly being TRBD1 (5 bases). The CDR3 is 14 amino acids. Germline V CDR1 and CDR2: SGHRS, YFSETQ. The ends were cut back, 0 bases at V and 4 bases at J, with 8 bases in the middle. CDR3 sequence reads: CASSLGQKYNEQFF. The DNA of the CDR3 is TGCGCCAGCAGCTTGGGACAGAAATACAATGAGCAGTTCTTC.

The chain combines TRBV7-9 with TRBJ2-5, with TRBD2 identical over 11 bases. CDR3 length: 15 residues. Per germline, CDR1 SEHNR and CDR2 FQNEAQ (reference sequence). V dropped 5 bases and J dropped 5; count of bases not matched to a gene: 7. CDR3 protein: CASSPLAGGLETQYF. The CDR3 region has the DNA TGTGCCAGCAGCCCTTTAGCGGGAGGGTTGGAGACCCAGTACTTC.

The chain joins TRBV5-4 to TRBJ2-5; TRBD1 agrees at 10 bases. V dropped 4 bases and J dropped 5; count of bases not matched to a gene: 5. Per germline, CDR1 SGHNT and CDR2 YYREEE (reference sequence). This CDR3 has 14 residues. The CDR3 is CASSRQGATETQYF. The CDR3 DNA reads TGTGCCAGCAGCCGACAGGGGGCGACGGAGACCCAGTACTTC.

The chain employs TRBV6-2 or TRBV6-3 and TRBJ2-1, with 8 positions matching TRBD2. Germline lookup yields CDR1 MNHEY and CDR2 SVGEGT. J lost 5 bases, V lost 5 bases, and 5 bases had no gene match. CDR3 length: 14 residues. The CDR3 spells CASSKGLDHNEQFF. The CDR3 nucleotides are TGTGCCAGCAGTAAGGGACTAGACCACAATGAGCAGTTCTTC.

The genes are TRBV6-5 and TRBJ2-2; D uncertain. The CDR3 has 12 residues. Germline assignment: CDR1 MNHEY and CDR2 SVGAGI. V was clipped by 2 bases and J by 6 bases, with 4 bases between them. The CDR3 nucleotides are TGTGCCAGCAGTTACAGCGCCGGGGAGCTGTTTTTT. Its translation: CASSYSAGELFF.

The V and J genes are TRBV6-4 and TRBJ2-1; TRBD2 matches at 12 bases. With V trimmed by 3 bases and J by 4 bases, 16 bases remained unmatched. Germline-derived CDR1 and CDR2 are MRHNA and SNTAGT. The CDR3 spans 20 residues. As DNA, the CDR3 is TGTGCCAGCAGTGAAGTAGGACAGAGTCTAGCGGGAGGGCGGTACAATGAGCAGTTCTTC. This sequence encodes CASSEVGQSLAGGRYNEQFF.

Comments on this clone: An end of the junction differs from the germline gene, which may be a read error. The DNA of the CDR3 is TGTGCCAGCAGTCTATCGGGCCTGAACACTGAAGCTTTCTTT. This gives the protein CASSLSGLNTEAFF. The V call is TRBV27, the J call TRBJ1-1; D is ambiguous. The CDR3 consists of 14 residues. In germline, CDR1 is MNHEY, CDR2 SMNVEV (reference sequence).

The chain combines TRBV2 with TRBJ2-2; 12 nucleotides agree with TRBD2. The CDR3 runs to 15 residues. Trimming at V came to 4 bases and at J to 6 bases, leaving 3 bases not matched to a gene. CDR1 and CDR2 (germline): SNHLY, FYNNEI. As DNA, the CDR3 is TGTGCCAGCAGTGCGACTAGCGGGAGCCCCGGGGAGCTGTTTTTT. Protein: CASSATSGSPGELFF.

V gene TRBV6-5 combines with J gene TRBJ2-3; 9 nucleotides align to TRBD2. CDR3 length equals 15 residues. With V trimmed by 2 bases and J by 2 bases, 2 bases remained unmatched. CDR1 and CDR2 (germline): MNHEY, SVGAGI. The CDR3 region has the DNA TGTGCCAGCAGTTACAGGGGACTAGCCACAGATACGCAGTATTTT. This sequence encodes CASSYRGLATDTQYF.

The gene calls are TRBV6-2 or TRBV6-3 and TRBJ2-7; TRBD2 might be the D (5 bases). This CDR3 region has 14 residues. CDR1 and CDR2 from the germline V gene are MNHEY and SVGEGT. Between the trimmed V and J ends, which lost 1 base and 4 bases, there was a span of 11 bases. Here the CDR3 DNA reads TGTGCCAGCAGTTACTACGGGGTGGGATACGAGCAGTACTTC. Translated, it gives CASSYYGVGYEQYF.

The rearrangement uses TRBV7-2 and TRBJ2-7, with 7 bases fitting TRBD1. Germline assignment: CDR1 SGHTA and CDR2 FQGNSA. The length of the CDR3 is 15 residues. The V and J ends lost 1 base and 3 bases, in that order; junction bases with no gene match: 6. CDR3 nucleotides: TGTGCCAGCAGCTTAGGGGCAGGGGGAAACTACGAGCAGTACTTC. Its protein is CASSLGAGGNYEQYF.

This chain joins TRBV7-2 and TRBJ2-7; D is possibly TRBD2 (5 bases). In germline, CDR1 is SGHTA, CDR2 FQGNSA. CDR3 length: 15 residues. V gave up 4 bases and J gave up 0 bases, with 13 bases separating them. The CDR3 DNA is TGTGCCAGCAGCTCCCTTGAGCGGAGCTCCTACGAGCAGTACTTC. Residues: CASSSLERSSYEQYF.

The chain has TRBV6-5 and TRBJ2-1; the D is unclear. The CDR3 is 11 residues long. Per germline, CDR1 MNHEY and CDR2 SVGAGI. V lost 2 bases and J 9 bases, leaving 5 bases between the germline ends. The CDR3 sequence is CASSYPGEQFF. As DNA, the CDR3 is TGTGCCAGCAGTTACCCGGGTGAGCAGTTCTTC.

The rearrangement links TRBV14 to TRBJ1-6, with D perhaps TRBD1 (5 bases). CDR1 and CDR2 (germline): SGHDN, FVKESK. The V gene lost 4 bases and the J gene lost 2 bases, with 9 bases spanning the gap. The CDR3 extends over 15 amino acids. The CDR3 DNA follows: TGTGCCAGCAGCCGGGACTTTCCCTATAATTCACCCCTCCACTTT. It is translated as CASSRDFPYNSPLHF.

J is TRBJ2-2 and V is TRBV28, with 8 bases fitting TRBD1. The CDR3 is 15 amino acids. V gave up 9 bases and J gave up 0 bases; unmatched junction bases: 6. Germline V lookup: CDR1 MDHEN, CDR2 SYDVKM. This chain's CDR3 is CASLWTGPNTGELFF. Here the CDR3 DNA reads TGTGCCAGTCTCTGGACAGGGCCGAACACCGGGGAGCTGTTTTTT. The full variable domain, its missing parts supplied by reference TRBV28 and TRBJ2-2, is DVKVTQSSRYLVKRTGEKVFLECVQDMDHENMFWYRQDPGLGLRLIYFSYDVKMKEKGDIPEGYSVSREKKERFSLILESASTNQTSMYLCASLWTGPNTGELFFGEGSRLTVL.

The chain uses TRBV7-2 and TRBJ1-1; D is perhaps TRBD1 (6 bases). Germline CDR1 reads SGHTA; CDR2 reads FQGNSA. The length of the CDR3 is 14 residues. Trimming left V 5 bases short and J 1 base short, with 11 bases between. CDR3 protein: CASSVTGSNTEAFF. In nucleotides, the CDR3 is TGTGCCAGCAGCGTTACAGGGTCGAACACTGAAGCTTTCTTT.

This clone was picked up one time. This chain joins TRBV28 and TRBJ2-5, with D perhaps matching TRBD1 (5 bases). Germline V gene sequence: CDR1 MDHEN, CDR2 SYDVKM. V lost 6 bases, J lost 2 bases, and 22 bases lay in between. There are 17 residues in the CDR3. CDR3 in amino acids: CASSYQSGQGNQETQYF. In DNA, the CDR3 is TGTGCCAGCAGCTACCAGAGTGGGCAGGGCAATCAAGAGACCCAGTACTTC.